Presented here are 5 T cell receptor beta chains from one specimen sequenced in a study of human T cells and chemical hapten exposure. Via MiXCR, TCRdb re-called the RACE reads, giving one row per CDR3 protein. The repertoire includes about 380,000 distinct CDR3 sequences, roughly 4.8% of them detected once, and under 2.5% sits in the top ten. Time point denoted: patch test 1, 2 weeks after DPC sensitization. Noted treatment: therapeutic diphenylcyclopropenone sensitization with weekly scalp DPC. The specimen comprised whole blood, sampled in connection with sensitization to the hapten diphenylcyclopropenone (DPC). The receptors stem from a woman between 45 and 60 years old with alopecia areata. Some clones in this sample may be carry-over from other donors' samples.

In its sample, this clonotype was seen many times. The chain couples TRBV28 to TRBJ2-7; perhaps TRBD1 as D (5 bases). The ends were cut back, 10 bases at V and 4 bases at J, with 8 bases in the middle. The length of the CDR3 is 10 residues. CDR1 and CDR2 from the germline V gene are MDHEN and SYDVKM. Here the CDR3 reads CATNRYEQYF. DNA for the CDR3: TGTGCCACCAACAGGTACGAGCAGTACTTC.

The chain links TRBV27 to TRBJ2-2; either TRBD1 or TRBD2 may fit D (5 bases each). Germline V CDR1 and CDR2: MNHEY, SMNVEV (reference sequence). The length of the CDR3 is 15 residues. V was cut by 6 bases and J by 1 base, with 12 bases left in between. CDR3 coding DNA: TGTGCCAGCAGCCGGGGACGGGGGAACACCGGGGAGCTGTTTTTT. It specifies CASSRGRGNTGELFF.

This chain joins TRBV29-1 and TRBJ2-5; 7 nucleotides line up with TRBD1. CDR3 size: 14 residues. The V gene's germline CDR1 is SQVTM and CDR2 ANQGSEA. J gave up 5 bases and V 6 bases, and 12 bases lay outside the gene matches. CDR3 coding DNA: TGCAGCGTCATCGACAGGGCCCTTGGGGAGACCCAGTACTTC. Translating gives CSVIDRALGETQYF.

The chain recombines TRBV19 with TRBJ2-2; D is perhaps TRBD2 (6 bases). V lost 10 bases to trimming and J lost 0 bases, with 15 bases between them. Looked up from germline, CDR1 is LNHDA and CDR2 is SQIVND (reference sequence). CDR3 length: 15 amino acids. For the CDR3, the DNA is TGTGCCACCCCCCTCGGGACTCCGAACACCGGGGAGCTGTTTTTT. Protein sequence: CATPLGTPNTGELFF. The full variable domain, with the rest looked up from reference TRBV19 and TRBJ2-2, is DGGITQSPKYLFRKEGQNVTLSCEQNLNHDAMYWYRQDPGQGLRLIYYSQIVNDFQKGDIAEGYSVSREKKESFPLTVTSAQKNPTAFYLCATPLGTPNTGELFFGEGSRLTVL.

There are many counts of this clonotype. The J gene is TRBJ2-3, the V gene TRBV11-3; no clear D gene. V gave up 1 base and J gave up 9 bases, with 11 bases separating them. The CDR3 runs to 13 residues. Germline V lookup: CDR1 SGHNT, CDR2 YENEEA. The CDR3 DNA reads as TGTGCCAGCAGCTTAGTAGGCGGTCGGACGCAGTATTTT. Its translation: CASSLVGGRTQYF.